This paragraph reports one T cell receptor (beta chain). The antigen is undetermined. The data were obtained in a study of chemoradiotherapy in HPV16-positive cancers. Study as a whole: Candidate HPV-specific clones and shared TCR motifs came from a couple of HPV16-positive patients.

Here immunoSEQ multiplex PCR was the method, and the copy in TCRdb shows in-frame clones only, minus some. The data contain approximately 11,000 clones, roughly 70% of them singletons. Whole-study results and caveats: Functional assays defining HPV-specific T cells used only a couple of HPV16-positive patients. Candidate HPV-specific clones and E7-related TCR motifs grew in tumor during treatment.

Repeated repertoire sampling spanned the course of chemoradiotherapy. Looked up from germline, CDR1 is SGDLS and CDR2 is YYNGEE. V lost 1 base and J lost 8; bases outside the gene matches: 9. The CDR3 totals 15 residues. This sample was obtained from a patient who underwent chemoradiotherapy. This TCR was recovered from a human donor with HPV-associated anogenital cancer. The rearrangement uses TRBV9 and TRBJ2-1; 7 bases agree with TRBD1. The CDR3 DNA reads as TGTGCCAGCAGCGTAAGGGGGCAGCAGGGCGATGAGCAGTTCTTC. Protein product: CASSVRGQQGDEQFF.